The T cell receptor beta chain described here comes from a study of Graves' ophthalmopathy and Graves' hyperthyroidism. RNA transcripts served as template for amplifying TCR beta CDR3 sequences. The first round was an RT-PCR with HTBI primers, and the second round was a multiplex PCR. TCRdb re-called the multiplex PCR reads through MiXCR, storing one row per CDR3 protein. The data hold almost 750,000 distinct CDR3 sequences, with 40% observed a single time. V was pared by 2 bases and J by 5 bases, with 16 bases between. This CDR3 contains 15 residues. Per the germline V gene, CDR1 is SGHDT and CDR2 is YYEEEE.

The sequence was collected from an adult man with Graves' ophthalmopathy. The chain has TRBV5-6 and TRBJ2-5; possibly TRBD1 for D (5 bases). The source material was peripheral blood. In DNA form, the CDR3 reads TGTGCCAGCAGCTTCCGGGCCCTTAAGGGGGAGACCCAGTACTTC. Its translation: CASSFRALKGETQYF.